The 30 T cell receptor beta chains listed next were all sequenced from one sample in a study of shared clonotypes between healthy human individuals. Sequencing was performed with immunoSEQ multiplex PCR; in TCRdb, only in-frame clones are kept and a portion is missing. The sample lists over 850,000 clones, 78% seen once, with more than 0.45% in the top ten. The sequenced material came from memory CD4+ T cells from PBMCs. Subset reported: CD45RA-negative fraction. The receptors here all came from a man aged 18 to 30 in good health. Some clones in this sample may be carry-over from other donors' samples.

The chain is built from TRBV7-2 and TRBJ2-5, with D possibly being TRBD2 (6 bases). The CDR3 covers 15 residues. Trimming removed 6 bases at V and 2 bases at J, with 16 bases between. Germline CDR1 reads SGHTA; CDR2 reads FQGNSA. CDR3 DNA sequence: TGTGCCAGCAGACGAATACTAGCACTTCAAGAGACCCAGTACTTC. Translated, it gives CASRRILALQETQYF.

The chain combines TRBV28 with TRBJ1-2; D gene uncertain. Germline V lookup: CDR1 MDHEN, CDR2 SYDVKM. The V and J ends lost 5 bases and 4 bases respectively, with 14 bases between them. The CDR3 contains 14 residues. The CDR3 region has the DNA TGTGCCAGCAGTGGACCGACGGGCACCTATGGCTACACCTTC. Translated: CASSGPTGTYGYTF.

The gene calls are TRBV11-1 and TRBJ2-3, with TRBD2 as a possible D gene (5 bases). The CDR3 loop spans 15 amino acids. Germline CDR1 and CDR2: SGHAT and FQDESV (reference sequence). Trimming removed 1 base at V and 1 base at J, with 9 bases between. CDR3 in DNA: TGTGCCAGCAGCTTAGGTAATAGCGGCACAGATACGCAGTATTTT. It translates to CASSLGNSGTDTQYF.

This chain uses TRBV5-6 with TRBJ2-1; 10 nucleotides match TRBD1. The CDR3 loop spans 16 amino acids. With V trimmed by 1 base and J by 5 bases, 6 bases remained unmatched. CDR1 SGHDT and CDR2 YYEEEE come from the germline V gene. The CDR3 region is CASSLFVGQGNNEQFF. CDR3 coding DNA: TGTGCCAGCAGCTTGTTTGTGGGACAGGGGAACAATGAGCAGTTCTTC.

The V gene is TRBV10-3, the J gene TRBJ2-1; TRBD2 matches 10 bases. The CDR3 has 16 amino acids. V was clipped by 4 bases and J by 5 bases; unmatched bases: 8. CDR1 is ENHRY, CDR2 SYGVKD, per germline. Written as DNA, the CDR3 is TGTGCCATCAGTGGCAGGGGACTAGCGCAGAACAATGAGCAGTTCTTC. Translation gives CAISGRGLAQNNEQFF.

The chain combines TRBV7-3 with TRBJ2-3; 12 positions match TRBD2. Germline V gives CDR1 SGHTA, CDR2 FQGTGA. The CDR3 has 15 amino acids. After removal of 5 bases from V and 7 bases from J, the junction contained 7 bases not matched to a gene. The DNA of the CDR3 is TGTGCCAGCAGCCTTCTAGCGGGAGGGGTAAATACGCAGTATTTT. Its translation: CASSLLAGGVNTQYF.

The CDR3 nucleotides are TGTGCCAGCAGTGTAATGGGAACCTATGGCTACACCTTC. It translates to CASSVMGTYGYTF. The chain uses TRBV2 and TRBJ1-2; D not resolved. Trimming pared 4 bases from V and 4 bases from J, leaving 10 bases between. The V gene's germline CDR1 is SNHLY and CDR2 FYNNEI. CDR3 size: 13 residues.

V usage is TRBV19 and J usage is TRBJ2-3; possibly TRBD2 for D (6 bases). V dropped 8 bases and J dropped 2 bases, with 17 bases sitting between them. The CDR3 runs to 15 residues. The V gene's germline CDR1 is LNHDA and CDR2 SQIVND (reference sequence). As DNA, the CDR3 is TGTGCCAGTGCGAACCGGGACTCCCCCACAGATACGCAGTATTTT. Its protein product is CASANRDSPTDTQYF. Full variable domain (outside the CDR3, taken from reference TRBV19 and TRBJ2-3): DGGITQSPKYLFRKEGQNVTLSCEQNLNHDAMYWYRQDPGQGLRLIYYSQIVNDFQKGDIAEGYSVSREKKESFPLTVTSAQKNPTAFYLCASANRDSPTDTQYFGPGTRLTVL.

The chain uses TRBV7-3 and TRBJ2-1; 7 nucleotides align to TRBD2. Germline V gene data show CDR1 as SGHTA and CDR2 as FQGTGA. V gave up 5 bases and J gave up 4 bases; unmatched junction bases: 5. CDR3 length: 14 amino acids. Here the CDR3 DNA reads TGTGCCAGCAGCCCAGGAGCGGGGTACAATGAGCAGTTCTTC. The encoded protein is CASSPGAGYNEQFF.

The V and J genes are TRBV7-2 and TRBJ2-1; 11 positions agree with TRBD2. CDR3 length: 16 amino acids. The trim removed 5 bases at V and 3 bases at J, leaving 6 bases unmatched. Germline V gene data show CDR1 as SGHTA and CDR2 as FQGNSA. The CDR3 loop is CASSLSGTSGYNEQFF. Here the CDR3 DNA reads TGTGCCAGCAGCCTCTCCGGGACTAGCGGCTACAATGAGCAGTTCTTC.

About this clone: Possible read error: a much larger clone is one base away. This chain connects TRBV7-8 to TRBJ1-5; D is unresolved. This CDR3 spans 12 amino acids. CDR1 and CDR2 from the germline V gene are SGHVS and FQNEAQ. Trimming pared 3 bases from V and 5 bases from J, leaving 5 bases between. The CDR3 DNA sequence: TGTGCCAGCAGCTTCGGAGATCAGCCCCAGCATTTT. Protein: CASSFGDQPQHF.

The chain couples TRBV5-4 to TRBJ2-3, with TRBD1 matching 7 bases. Germline loops: CDR1 SGHNT, CDR2 YYREEE (reference sequence). The CDR3 sequence is 14 residues long. V lost 4 bases to trimming and J lost 2 bases; unmatched junction nucleotides: 4. Here the CDR3 DNA reads TGTGCCAGCAGCCCTGGGACAGTCACAGATACGCAGTATTTT. Its protein product is CASSPGTVTDTQYF.

This clone was recorded once. A much larger clone lies one base from this, so it may be a read error. The rearrangement joins TRBV7-3 to TRBJ2-2, with D possibly being TRBD2 (6 bases). This CDR3 has 17 residues. Germline V gene lookup returns CDR1 SGHTA and CDR2 FQGTGA. CDR3: CANSPKGGRISAGELFF. The CDR3 bases are TGTGCCAACAGCCCTAAGGGAGGCAGGATAAGTGCCGGGGAGCTGTTTTTT.

The table lists this clone with a count of one. The sample has other DNA sequences that encode this CDR3 too. This chain links TRBV7-3 with TRBJ2-2; the D is unclear. The germline V gene has CDR1 SGHTA and CDR2 FQGTGA. The CDR3 has 14 amino acids. Trimming stripped 2 bases from V and 4 bases from J, with 8 bases between. The CDR3: CASSLGAGTGELFF. Here the CDR3 DNA reads TGTGCCAGCAGCTTAGGAGCTGGCACCGGGGAGCTGTTTTTT.

This clone was recorded only once. CDR3 DNA sequence: TGTGCCAGCAGCTCCTTTACAGGGGCCGAGACCCAGTACTTC. This encodes CASSSFTGAETQYF. The chain combines TRBV7-3 with TRBJ2-5, with TRBD1 matching 7 bases. Germline values: CDR1 SGHTA, CDR2 FQGTGA. The CDR3 covers 14 residues. V gave up 4 bases and J gave up 5 bases; unmatched junction bases: 7.

This clone was seen only once. DNA of the CDR3: TGCGCCAGCAGCTTGGAAGGGCCGCCGGGAGATACGCAGTATTTT. Encoded protein: CASSLEGPPGDTQYF. The chain recombines TRBV5-1 with TRBJ2-3; D ambiguous. Germline V lookup: CDR1 SGHRS, CDR2 YFSETQ. This CDR3 is 15 amino acids long. Deletions cut 0 bases from V and 5 bases from J, with 13 bases between.

This clone has a count of ten or more. The V and J genes are TRBV6-6 and TRBJ2-2; TRBD1 might be the D (6 bases). Germline CDR1 is MNHNY and CDR2 is SVGAGI (reference sequence). There are 16 residues in the CDR3. Between the trimmed V and J ends, which lost 0 bases and 3 bases, there was a span of 11 bases. The CDR3 region is CASSYSRGGYTGELFF. The CDR3 bases are TGTGCCAGCAGTTACTCCCGAGGGGGTTACACCGGGGAGCTGTTTTTT.

J is TRBJ2-7 and V is TRBV21-1; the table names TRBD2, a call not compared with the DNA. TRBV21-1 is described as a pseudogene. This CDR3 has 12 residues. CDR3 nucleotides: TGTGCCAGCAGCAAAGGTACGCGTGAGCAGTACTTC. It codes for CASSKGTREQYF.

This chain uses TRBV4-2 with TRBJ1-1; no reliable D call. The CDR3 length is 15 residues. The germline V gene has CDR1 LGHNA and CDR2 YNFKEQ. Trimming left V 3 bases short and J 1 base short, with 12 bases between. This chain's CDR3 is CASSHPETGNTEAFF. The CDR3 DNA reads TGTGCCAGCAGCCACCCAGAGACGGGGAACACTGAAGCTTTCTTT.

The chain couples TRBV7-2 to TRBJ1-4; no definite D call. V gave up 2 bases and J gave up 4 bases, with 8 bases separating them. The length of the CDR3 is 14 residues. Germline V lookup: CDR1 SGHTA, CDR2 FQGNSA. CDR3 protein: CASSLNRINEKLFF. The CDR3 region has the DNA TGTGCCAGCAGCTTAAACCGGATTAATGAAAAACTGTTTTTT. The entire variable domain, with the rest obtained from reference TRBV7-2 and TRBJ1-4, is as follows: GAGVSQSPSNKVTEKGKDVELRCDPISGHTALYWYRQSLGQGLEFLIYFQGNSAPDKSGLPSDRFSAERTGGSVSTLTIQRTQQEDSAVYLCASSLNRINEKLFFGSGTQLSVL.

The chain links TRBV7-9 to TRBJ1-1; D is perhaps TRBD1 (5 bases). The CDR3 contains 13 residues. Germline CDR1 reads SEHNR; CDR2 reads FQNEAQ (reference sequence). V lost 1 base, J lost 7 bases, and 10 bases lay in between. CDR3 residues: CASSLEWGIEAFF. The CDR3 DNA follows: TGTGCCAGCAGCTTAGAATGGGGGATTGAAGCTTTCTTT.

This clone occurred once. The chain recombines TRBV7-2 with TRBJ2-7; D possibly matches TRBD1 or TRBD2 (5 bases each). V was clipped by 6 bases and J by 0 bases, with 9 bases between them. The germline CDR1 and CDR2 sequences are SGHTA and FQGNSA. The CDR3 extends over 13 amino acids. The CDR3 spells CASSRDGSYEQYF. Here the CDR3 DNA reads TGTGCCAGCAGTCGGGACGGCTCCTACGAGCAGTACTTC.

CDR3 nucleotide sequence: TGTGCCAGCGGTACAGTATATCAGCCCCAGCATTTT. It specifies CASGTVYQPQHF. This sequence joins TRBV28 and TRBJ1-5; D is uncertain. Germline assignment: CDR1 MDHEN and CDR2 SYDVKM. This CDR3 has 12 amino acids. V lost 8 bases to trimming and J lost 5 bases, with 10 bases between them.

V gene TRBV15 combines with J gene TRBJ2-1; 11 positions match TRBD2. Germline V lookup: CDR1 LNHNV, CDR2 YYDKDF (reference sequence). V shed 5 bases and J 6 bases; nucleotides not matched to a gene: 6. The CDR3 length is 15 residues. CDR3 residues: CATSRTSGSGNEQFF. The CDR3 coding sequence is TGTGCCACCAGCCGAACTAGCGGGAGCGGCAATGAGCAGTTCTTC.

J is TRBJ2-2 and V is TRBV2, with a possible D match to TRBD2 (6 bases). Germline CDR1 is SNHLY and CDR2 is FYNNEI. V was clipped by 6 bases and J by 7 bases, with 15 bases between them. The CDR3 covers 14 residues. This CDR3 reads CASSLAGTGGELFF. The CDR3 DNA sequence: TGTGCCAGCAGCCTCGCGGGGACTGGCGGGGAGCTGTTTTTT.

The rearrangement uses TRBV4-1 and TRBJ2-7; tentatively, D is TRBD2 (6 bases). The germline V gene has CDR1 MGHRA and CDR2 YSYEKL. V was clipped by 1 base and J by 6 bases, with 22 bases between them. The CDR3 is 17 residues long. CDR3 in amino acids: CASSQVFLSLGGFEQYF. CDR3 DNA sequence: TGCGCCAGCAGCCAAGTGTTTTTGAGTCTGGGGGGATTCGAGCAGTACTTC.

This clone has a handful of counts. The chain uses TRBV28 and TRBJ1-5; D remains unclear. This CDR3 has 12 residues. The germline V gene encodes CDR1 MDHEN and CDR2 SYDVKM. V lost 6 bases and J lost 2, with 5 bases in between. The CDR3 DNA sequence: TGTGCCAGCAGGTCGGGCAATCAGCCCCAGCATTTT. Its translation: CASRSGNQPQHF. Drawing the rest from reference TRBV28 and TRBJ1-5, the complete variable domain is DVKVTQSSRYLVKRTGEKVFLECVQDMDHENMFWYRQDPGLGLRLIYFSYDVKMKEKGDIPEGYSVSREKKERFSLILESASTNQTSMYLCASRSGNQPQHFGDGTRLSIL.

To note about this clone: Other DNA sequences within the sample encode an identical CDR3. The chain carries TRBV5-6 and TRBJ2-5, with D tentatively TRBD1 (6 bases). In germline, CDR1 is SGHDT, CDR2 YYEEEE. V was shortened by 0 bases and J by 1 base, with 10 bases between the two germline ends. The CDR3 runs 15 residues. The CDR3 sequence: CASSLGQGLQETQYF. The CDR3 nucleotides are TGTGCCAGCAGCTTGGGGCAGGGGCTCCAAGAGACCCAGTACTTC.

This clone was observed once. This CDR3 is also generated by other DNA sequences in the sample. CDR3 residues: CASRPGQTNTGELFF. In DNA, the CDR3 is TGTGCCAGTAGGCCGGGACAAACGAACACCGGGGAGCTGTTTTTT. J is TRBJ2-2 and V is TRBV19, with D maybe TRBD1 (6 bases). The CDR3 totals 15 residues. Germline V lookup: CDR1 LNHDA, CDR2 SQIVND (reference sequence). Trimming removed 6 bases from V and 0 bases from J, with 11 bases in between.

This clone occurred once. This chain links TRBV28 with TRBJ2-4; 7 bases align to TRBD1. Germline lookup yields CDR1 MDHEN and CDR2 SYDVKM. Germline trimming cut 4 bases from V and 4 bases from J; bases unmatched to any gene: 13. This CDR3 has 17 amino acids. In nucleotides, the CDR3 is TGTGCCAGCAGTTCCCGGGCTTTGGGACAGACAAAAAACATTCAGTACTTC. This translates into CASSSRALGQTKNIQYF.